A selection of T cell receptor beta chains follows, all from one sample in a study of post-analysis software for immune sequencing data. MiXCR, applied by TCRdb to the PCR reads, yields one record per CDR3 protein. Among about 770,000 distinct CDR3 sequences listed, around 45% were seen once. Sequenced material: blood. The receptors were sampled from a girl aged 10 to 17 with multiple sclerosis. Both conserved end residues are part of each CDR3. D genes are given only for firm matches. Clone size is stated in some rows and not others, as once, few, many or a class when expanded.

v_call	d_call	j_call	clone_size	cdr3_nt	cdr3_aa
TRBV5-5	TRBD2	TRBJ2-3	few	TGTGCCAGCAGCTCGACTAGCGGGAGGCAATTCACAGATACGCAGTATTTT	CASSSTSGRQFTDTQYF
TRBV29-1	NA	TRBJ2-7	NA	TGCAGCGTGACGGACTTGTCCCGTCAATCCTACGAGCAGTACTTC	CSVTDLSRQSYEQYF
TRBV21-1	NA	TRBJ2-5	NA	TGTGCCAGCAGCAAAAGCGTCAGGACGTGTGGGACCCAGTACTTC	CASSKSVRTCGTQYF
TRBV7-2	TRBD1	TRBJ2-3	NA	TGTGCCAGCAGCCCTCGTCCGTTACGGACAGGGTTGACGGATACGCAGTATTTT	CASSPRPLRTGLTDTQYF
TRBV12-3/TRBV12-4	TRBD2	TRBJ2-1	NA	TGTGCCAGCAGTTGGTCTAGCGGGAGGGGGTCCTACAGTGAGCAGTTCTTC	CASSWSSGRGSYSEQFF
TRBV12-3/TRBV12-4	TRBD1	TRBJ1-6	few	TGTGCCAGCAGTTTAAGGGCGGTGGGACAGGGAAGTTCACCCCTCCACTTT	CASSLRAVGQGSSPLHF
TRBV11-3	NA	TRBJ2-3	NA	TGTGCCAGCAGCCCCTACCGAGGAACGGAGCCAGATACGCAGTATTTT	CASSPYRGTEPDTQYF
TRBV25-1	TRBD1	TRBJ1-2	NA	TGTGCCAGCAGTGAGCCGGGCAGGGGGGATGGACGTGGCTACACCTTC	CASSEPGRGDGRGYTF
TRBV29-1	NA	TRBJ2-6	few	TGCAGCGTTGGACCAGGGAACTCTGGGGCCAACGTCCTGACTTTC	CSVGPGNSGANVLTF
TRBV6-5	TRBD1	TRBJ1-2	few	TGTGCCAGCAGTTACTCGGACAGGCTTAGCGGCTACACCTTC	CASSYSDRLSGYTF
TRBV4-3	TRBD1	TRBJ2-7	many	TGCGCCAGGGGTTTGGGACAGGGATCCTACGAGCAGTACTTC	CARGLGQGSYEQYF
TRBV11-3	TRBD2	TRBJ2-3	NA	TGTGCCAGCAGCCTCCAAGGGACTAGCGACGATACGCAGTATTTT	CASSLQGTSDDTQYF
TRBV30	TRBD1	TRBJ1-5	once	TGTGCCTGGAGTGCCCCGGGACAGGGTATGGGCAATCAGCCCCAGCATTTT	CAWSAPGQGMGNQPQHF
TRBV20-1	NA	TRBJ2-3	few	TGCAGTGCAAAACCTCTGGCAGATACGCAGTATTTT	CSAKPLADTQYF
TRBV20-1	TRBD2	TRBJ2-7	few	TGCAGTGCTAGTTTTGAGCGGGAGCCCGCCTACGAGCAGTACTTC	CSASFEREPAYEQYF
TRBV4-3	NA	TRBJ2-7	once	TGCGCCAGCAGCCAAGAAGTAGGGCGGAGCCCCTACGAGCAGTACTTC	CASSQEVGRSPYEQYF
TRBV6-1	TRBD1	TRBJ1-5	NA	TGTGCCAGCTCTGAACCTCAAGGGGGACAGTATGGACAGCCCCAGCATTTT	CASSEPQGGQYGQPQHF
TRBV7-8	NA	TRBJ2-7	many	TGTGCCAGCAGCTTAGCGCCCCCGGTGGGAGCGGCGCCCTACGAGCAGTACTTC	CASSLAPPVGAAPYEQYF
TRBV6-2/TRBV6-3	NA	TRBJ1-1	NA	TGTGCCGGCACGCGACACCAGGTGTCCGGGGAAGCTTTCTTT	CAGTRHQVSGEAFF
TRBV7-9	TRBD1	TRBJ2-1	NA	TGTGCCAGCAGCTTAGGGGGGACAGGGGGGTACAATGAGCAGTTCTTC	CASSLGGTGGYNEQFF
TRBV7-8	TRBD1	TRBJ1-5	NA	TGTGCCAGCAGCTCTCGGGAGACAGGGGCTGGTCAGCCCCAGCATTTT	CASSSRETGAGQPQHF
TRBV24-1	TRBD1	TRBJ1-5	NA	TGTGCCACCGGAGGAGACAGGGGTGATCGGCCCCAGCATTTT	CATGGDRGDRPQHF
TRBV20-1	NA	TRBJ2-1	NA	TGCAGTGCGCTTGATCGAAACTCCTACAATGAGCAGTTCTTC	CSALDRNSYNEQFF
TRBV27	NA	TRBJ2-7	NA	TGTGCCATCAGGAGCCAGACATCCTACGAGCAGTACTTC	CAIRSQTSYEQYF
TRBV29-1	NA	TRBJ2-2	NA	TGCAGCGTTGAAGATAGAGCGGAATGGAACACCGGGGAGCTGTTTTTT	CSVEDRAEWNTGELFF
TRBV6-5	TRBD1	TRBJ2-7	NA	TGTGCCAGCAGACCGGGACAGCAAGCCCGGGAGTACTTC	CASRPGQQAREYF
TRBV5-1	NA	TRBJ2-5	few	TGCGCCAGCAGCCCCATAGGAGGGCAGGTCAACCAAGAGACCCAGTACTTC	CASSPIGGQVNQETQYF
TRBV7-2	TRBD2	TRBJ2-5	NA	TGTGCCAGCAGCTTAAGACTAGCGGGAGTGACCGGGGAGCAGTACTTC	CASSLRLAGVTGEQYF
TRBV7-9	TRBD2	TRBJ2-1	NA	TGTGCCAGCAGCTTAGCTAGCGGGTTCTACAATGAGCAGTTCTTC	CASSLASGFYNEQFF
TRBV2	TRBD2	TRBJ2-5	few	TGTGCCAGCGGAGTAGCGGGAGGAGAGACCCAGTACTTC	CASGVAGGETQYF
TRBV30	NA	TRBJ2-1	NA	TGTGCCTGGAGTGGCCTCCTACAGGGTAGGACCTACAATGAGCAGTTCTTC	CAWSGLLQGRTYNEQFF
TRBV12-3/TRBV12-4	NA	TRBJ2-3	NA	TGTGCCAGCAGTTTATACCTTGCGGCGAGCACAGATACGCAGTATTTT	CASSLYLAASTDTQYF
TRBV10-3	NA	TRBJ1-5	few	TGTGCCATCAGCCAATATAGCAATCAGCCCCAGCATTTT	CAISQYSNQPQHF
TRBV5-1	NA	TRBJ2-5	few	TGCGCCAGCCATCCGGGACTGTCTCAAGAGACCCAGTACTTC	CASHPGLSQETQYF
TRBV7-9	NA	TRBJ2-4	few	TGTGGAAGGGGGGGCAGGCCCTTTCAGTACTTC	CGRGGRPFQYF
TRBV5-4	TRBD1	TRBJ2-7	few	TGTGCCAGCAGCTCTCCGGGACAGGGGATTTATGAGCAGTACTTC	CASSSPGQGIYEQYF
TRBV9	TRBD1	TRBJ1-2	NA	TGTGCCAGCAGGTCCCGGGACAGGGGGCCTTATGGCTACACCTTC	CASRSRDRGPYGYTF
TRBV21-1	NA	TRBJ1-5	NA	TGTGCCAGCAGCAGGAACCCGGACAGGGCTTATAGCAATCAGCCCCAGCATTTT	CASSRNPDRAYSNQPQHF
TRBV12-3/TRBV12-4	NA	TRBJ1-2	NA	TGTGCCAGCAGTTTATCCGACGGAGTCAGTGGCTACACCTTC	CASSLSDGVSGYTF
TRBV20-1	TRBD1	TRBJ1-5	NA	TGCAGTGCCCTGACAGGGGGAACGGTCTCGGGTCAGCCCCAGCATTTT	CSALTGGTVSGQPQHF
TRBV5-1	NA	TRBJ1-5	NA	TGCGCCAGCAGCATCGACTCGGGGCAGGGATGGCAGCCCCAGCATTTT	CASSIDSGQGWQPQHF
TRBV5-1	TRBD2	TRBJ2-2	NA	TGCGCCAGCAACATAGCGGGAGTTAACACCGGGGAGCTGTTTTTT	CASNIAGVNTGELFF
TRBV5-1	TRBD2	TRBJ2-7	few	TGCGCCAGCAGCCCCGGGACTAGCGGGAGGAATCACGAGCAGTACTTC	CASSPGTSGRNHEQYF
TRBV20-1	TRBD1	TRBJ1-6	NA	TGCAGTGCTAGCCCGGGACAGTACCTATCACCCCTCCACTTT	CSASPGQYLSPLHF
TRBV20-1	TRBD1	TRBJ1-5	NA	TGCAGTGCTGGCCGGACAGGGGGCAATCAGCCCCAGCATTTT	CSAGRTGGNQPQHF
TRBV6-1	TRBD1	TRBJ2-7	NA	TGTGCCAGCAGGACAGGGCGGATTTACGAGCAGTACTTC	CASRTGRIYEQYF
TRBV14	TRBD1	TRBJ2-1	NA	TGTGCCAGCAGCCAATTATCCGGGACAGGGGTACGTGAGCAGTTCTTC	CASSQLSGTGVREQFF
TRBV5-1	NA	TRBJ2-3	NA	TGCGCCAGCAGCTCGGGCCGGGGATGGGGCACAGATACGCAGTATTTT	CASSSGRGWGTDTQYF
TRBV7-3	NA	TRBJ2-3	NA	TGTGCCAGCAGCTTAACCCCCACTAGCCCAGATACGCAGTATTTT	CASSLTPTSPDTQYF
TRBV12-3/TRBV12-4	NA	TRBJ1-2	NA	TGTGCCAGCAGTTCTCCAGGGTGGGCCTCGCCCAGCTACACCTTC	CASSSPGWASPSYTF
TRBV12-3/TRBV12-4	TRBD2	TRBJ2-1	NA	TGTGCCAGCAGTCCTGGGACTAGCGGGAGGGCCAGCGATGAGCAGTTCTTC	CASSPGTSGRASDEQFF
TRBV7-3	TRBD1	TRBJ2-3	NA	TGTGCCAGCAGCCCCGGGACAGGGATTGGCGCAGATACGCAGTATTTT	CASSPGTGIGADTQYF
TRBV5-6	TRBD2	TRBJ2-1	once	TGTGCCAGCAGCTCCCCCCTAGCGGACAACTACAATGAGCAGTTCTTC	CASSSPLADNYNEQFF